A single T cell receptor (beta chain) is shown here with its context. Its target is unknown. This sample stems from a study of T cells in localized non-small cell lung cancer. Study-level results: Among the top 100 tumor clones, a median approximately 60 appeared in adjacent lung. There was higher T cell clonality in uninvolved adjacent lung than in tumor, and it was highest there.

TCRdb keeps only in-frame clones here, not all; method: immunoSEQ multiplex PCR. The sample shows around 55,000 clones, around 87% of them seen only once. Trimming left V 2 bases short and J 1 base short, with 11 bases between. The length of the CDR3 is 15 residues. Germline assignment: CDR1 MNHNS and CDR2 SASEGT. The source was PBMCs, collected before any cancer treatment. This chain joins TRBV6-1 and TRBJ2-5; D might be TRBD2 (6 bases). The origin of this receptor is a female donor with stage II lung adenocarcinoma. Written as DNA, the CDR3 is TGTGCCAGCAGTGAAATGCGGGGAGTCCAAGAGACCCAGTACTTC. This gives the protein CASSEMRGVQETQYF.